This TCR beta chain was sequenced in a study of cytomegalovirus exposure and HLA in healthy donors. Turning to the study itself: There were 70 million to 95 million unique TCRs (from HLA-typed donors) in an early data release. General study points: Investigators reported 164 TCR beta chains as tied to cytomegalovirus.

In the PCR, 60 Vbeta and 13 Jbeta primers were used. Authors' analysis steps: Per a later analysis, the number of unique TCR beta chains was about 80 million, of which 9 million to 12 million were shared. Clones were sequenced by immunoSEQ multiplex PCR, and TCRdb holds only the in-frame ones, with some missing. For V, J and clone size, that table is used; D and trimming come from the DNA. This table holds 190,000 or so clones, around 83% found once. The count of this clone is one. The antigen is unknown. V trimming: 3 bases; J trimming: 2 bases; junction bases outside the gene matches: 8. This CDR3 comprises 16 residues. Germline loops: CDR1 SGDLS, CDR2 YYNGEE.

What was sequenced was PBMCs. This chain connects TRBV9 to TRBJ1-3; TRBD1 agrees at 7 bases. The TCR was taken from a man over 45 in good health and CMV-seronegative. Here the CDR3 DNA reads TGTGCCAGCAGCGCCTCGGTCCAGGGGGCTGGAAACACCATATATTTT. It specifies CASSASVQGAGNTIYF.